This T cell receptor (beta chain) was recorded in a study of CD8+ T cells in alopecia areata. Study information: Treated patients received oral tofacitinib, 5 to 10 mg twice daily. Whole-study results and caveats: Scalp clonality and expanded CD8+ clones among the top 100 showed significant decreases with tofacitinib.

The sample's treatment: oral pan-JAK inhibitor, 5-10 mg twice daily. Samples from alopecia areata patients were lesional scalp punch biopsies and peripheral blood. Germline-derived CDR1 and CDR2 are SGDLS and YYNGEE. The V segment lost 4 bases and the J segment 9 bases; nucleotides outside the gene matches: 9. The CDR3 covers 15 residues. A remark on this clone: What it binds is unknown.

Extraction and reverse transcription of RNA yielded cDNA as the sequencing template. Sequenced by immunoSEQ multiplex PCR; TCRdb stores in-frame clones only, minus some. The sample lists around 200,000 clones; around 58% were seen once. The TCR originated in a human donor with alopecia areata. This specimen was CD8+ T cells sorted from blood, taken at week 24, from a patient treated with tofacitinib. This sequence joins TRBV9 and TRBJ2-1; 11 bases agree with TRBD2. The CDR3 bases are TGTGCCAGCAGCACCAGCTCCGGGACTAGCGGTGAGCAGTTCTTC. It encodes CASSTSSGTSGEQFF.